This record concerns one TCR beta chain sequence. Antigen: not known. CDR3 size: 14 residues. Germline V gene lookup returns CDR1 ENHRY and CDR2 SYGVKD. V shed 11 bases and J 3 bases; nucleotides not matched to a gene: 10. This sample was included in a study of blood T cells in healthy people across ages. Through a sample-barcoded 5' primer and a J-beta primer mix, a second PCR was run for about 6 to 12 cycles. TCRdb re-derived calls from the 5' RACE reads in MiXCR, one entry per CDR3 protein. Of over 1.5 million distinct CDR3 sequences listed, less than 50% are singletons. Overall study results and limits: The authors considered diversity estimates from one million T cells to be underestimates.

This TCR was recovered from a woman in her 40s in good health. Sequenced material: blood. The chain carries TRBV10-3 and TRBJ2-1; 7 bases are a match to TRBD2. The CDR3 sequence is CAAKEAGRYNEQFF. CDR3 nucleotides: TGTGCCGCCAAGGAAGCGGGGCGCTACAATGAGCAGTTCTTC.